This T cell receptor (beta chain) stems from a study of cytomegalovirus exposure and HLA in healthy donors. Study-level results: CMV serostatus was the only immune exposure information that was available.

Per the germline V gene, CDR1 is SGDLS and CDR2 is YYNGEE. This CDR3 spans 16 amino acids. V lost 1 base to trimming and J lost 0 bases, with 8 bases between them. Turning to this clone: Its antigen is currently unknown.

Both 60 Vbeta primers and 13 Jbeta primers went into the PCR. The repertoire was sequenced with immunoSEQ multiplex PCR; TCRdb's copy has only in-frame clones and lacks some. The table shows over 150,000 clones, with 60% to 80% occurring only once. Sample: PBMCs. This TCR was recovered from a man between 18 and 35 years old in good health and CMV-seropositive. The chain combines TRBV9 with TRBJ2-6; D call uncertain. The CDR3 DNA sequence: TGTGCCAGCAGCGTAAGAGGAGACTCTGGGGCCAACGTCCTGACTTTC. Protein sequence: CASSVRGDSGANVLTF.